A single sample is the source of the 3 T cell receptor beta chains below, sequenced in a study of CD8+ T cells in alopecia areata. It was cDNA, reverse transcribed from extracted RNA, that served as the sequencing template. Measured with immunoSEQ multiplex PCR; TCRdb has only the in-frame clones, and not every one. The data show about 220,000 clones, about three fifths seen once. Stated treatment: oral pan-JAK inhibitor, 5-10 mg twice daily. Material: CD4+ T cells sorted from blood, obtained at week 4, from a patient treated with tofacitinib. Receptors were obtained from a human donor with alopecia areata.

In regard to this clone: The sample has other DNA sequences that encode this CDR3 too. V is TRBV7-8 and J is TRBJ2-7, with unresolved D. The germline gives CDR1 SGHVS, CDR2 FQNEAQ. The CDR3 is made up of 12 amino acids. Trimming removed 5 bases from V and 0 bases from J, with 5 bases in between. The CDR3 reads CASSASSYEQYF. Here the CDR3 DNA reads TGTGCCAGCAGCGCGAGCTCCTACGAGCAGTACTTC. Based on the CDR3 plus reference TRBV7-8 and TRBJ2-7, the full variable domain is GAGVSQSPRYKVAKRGQDVALRCDPISGHVSLFWYQQALGQGPEFLTYFQNEAQLDKSGLPSDRFFAERPEGSVSTLKIQRTQQEDSAVYLCASSASSYEQYFGPGTRLTVT.

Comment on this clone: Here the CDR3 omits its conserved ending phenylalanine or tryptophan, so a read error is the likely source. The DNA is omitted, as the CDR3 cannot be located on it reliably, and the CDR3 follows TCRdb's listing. The chain's CDR3 is CASSRRGRSTL. V is TRBV25-1 and J is TRBJ1-4. CDR1 and CDR2 from the germline V gene are MGHDK and SYGVNS. The CDR3 spans 11 residues, counting both ends.

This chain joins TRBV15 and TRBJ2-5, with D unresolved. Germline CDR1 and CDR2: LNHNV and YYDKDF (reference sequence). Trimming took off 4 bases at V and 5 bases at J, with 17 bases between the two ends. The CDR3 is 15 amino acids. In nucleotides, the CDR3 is TGTGCCACCAGCAACTCTGAATTGAGAGCGGAGACCCAGTACTTC. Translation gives CATSNSELRAETQYF.